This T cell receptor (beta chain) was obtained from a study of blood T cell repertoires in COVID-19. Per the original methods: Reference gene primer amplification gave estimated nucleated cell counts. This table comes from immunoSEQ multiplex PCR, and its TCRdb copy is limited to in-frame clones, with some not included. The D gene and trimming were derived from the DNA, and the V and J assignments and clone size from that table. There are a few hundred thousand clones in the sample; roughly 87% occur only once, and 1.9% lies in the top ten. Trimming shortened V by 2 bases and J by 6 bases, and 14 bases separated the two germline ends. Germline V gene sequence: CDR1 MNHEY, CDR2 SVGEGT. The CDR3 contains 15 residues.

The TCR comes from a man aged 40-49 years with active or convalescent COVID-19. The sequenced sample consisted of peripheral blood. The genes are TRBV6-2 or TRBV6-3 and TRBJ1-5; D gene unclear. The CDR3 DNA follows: TGTGCCAGCAGTTACATGGGCCTAGCCGGTCAGCCCCAGCATTTT. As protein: CASSYMGLAGQPQHF.